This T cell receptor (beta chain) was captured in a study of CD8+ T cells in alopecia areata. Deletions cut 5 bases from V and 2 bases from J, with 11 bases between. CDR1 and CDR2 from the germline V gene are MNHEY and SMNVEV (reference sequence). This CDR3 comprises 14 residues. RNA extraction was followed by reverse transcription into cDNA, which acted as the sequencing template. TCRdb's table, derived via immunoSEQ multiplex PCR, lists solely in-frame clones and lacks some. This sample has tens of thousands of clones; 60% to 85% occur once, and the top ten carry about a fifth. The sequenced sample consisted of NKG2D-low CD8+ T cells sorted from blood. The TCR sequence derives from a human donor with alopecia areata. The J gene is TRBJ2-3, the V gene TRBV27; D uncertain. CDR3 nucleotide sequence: TGTGCCAGCAGTAGGAGTAGGGCCACAGATACGCAGTATTTT. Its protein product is CASSRSRATDTQYF.